A selection of T cell receptor beta chains follows, all from one sample in a study of cytomegalovirus exposure and HLA in healthy donors. Some clones are missing from TCRdb's copy, which holds only in-frame ones; the method was immunoSEQ multiplex PCR. This table holds 150,000 or so clones, approximately 80% found once. The sequenced sample was PBMCs. Source of these receptors: a woman younger than 45 in good health and CMV-seronegative. CDR3s include the opening cysteine and the closing phenylalanine or tryptophan. D genes are given only for firm matches. Size tells how often a clone was seen (once, few, many) or the class of an expanded clone, and some rows leave it out.

CDR3aa,CDR3nt,d_gene,abundance,v_gene,j_gene
CASSPSGAGYTF,TGTGCCAGCTCACCATCAGGGGCTGGCTACACCTTC,NA,once,TRBV18,TRBJ1-2
CASSQGTGGANYGYPF,TGTGCCAGCAGCCAAGGGACAGGGGGAGCTAACTATGGCTACCCCTTC,TRBD1,NA,TRBV4-2,TRBJ1-2
CASSQDIVGLGEFF,TGTGCCAGCAGCCAGGACATCGTAGGACTAGGAGAGTTCTTC,TRBD2,NA,TRBV4-2,TRBJ2-1
CASSQTSGGAETQYF,TGTGCCAGCAGCCAAACTAGCGGGGGGGCCGAGACCCAGTACTTC,TRBD2,NA,TRBV4-2,TRBJ2-5
CASSLQGTGPYNSPLHF,TGCGCCAGCAGCCTCCAGGGCACAGGCCCCTATAATTCACCCCTCCACTTT,NA,NA,TRBV4-1,TRBJ1-6
CASSDAPGGASDTQYF,TGTGCCAGCAGTGACGCCCCAGGGGGCGCATCAGATACGCAGTATTTT,TRBD1,few,TRBV6-4,TRBJ2-3
CASSGGRHSNQPQHF,TGTGCCAGCAGTGGCGGGCGACATAGCAATCAGCCCCAGCATTTT,NA,NA,TRBV6-1,TRBJ1-5
CASGFNTASAIGYTF,TGTGCCAGCGGATTTAACACAGCATCCGCTATAGGCTACACCTTC,NA,NA,TRBV9,TRBJ1-2
CASSLVAGGRVEQFF,TGTGCCAGCAGCTTAGTTGCGGGGGGCCGGGTTGAGCAGTTCTTC,TRBD2,NA,TRBV11-2,TRBJ2-1
CSSSLGGTEAFF,TGTTCCAGCAGCTTGGGGGGAACTGAAGCTTTCTTT,NA,few,TRBV7-9,TRBJ1-1
CASSPPGQGGYEQYF,TGTGCCAGCTCACCACCGGGACAGGGCGGTTACGAGCAGTACTTC,TRBD1,few,TRBV18,TRBJ2-7
CASSVEGGSIAKNIQYF,TGTGCCAGCAGCGTAGAAGGGGGAAGTATAGCCAAAAACATTCAGTACTTC,NA,NA,TRBV9,TRBJ2-4
CSSSLGGYEQYF,TGTTCCAGCAGCTTAGGAGGCTACGAGCAGTACTTC,NA,NA,TRBV7-9,TRBJ2-7
CASSNGQPNTEAFF,TGCGCCAGCAGCAACGGACAGCCGAACACTGAAGCTTTCTTT,NA,NA,TRBV5-1,TRBJ1-1
CASSVGGTTFF,TGTGCCAGCAGCGTGGGAGGGACAACTTTCTTT,NA,NA,TRBV7-9,TRBJ1-1
CASSDGPPEGYGYTF,TGTGCCAGCAGTGATGGCCCCCCTGAGGGCTATGGCTACACCTTC,NA,once,TRBV25-1,TRBJ1-2
CASSQLGQEAFF,TGTGCCAGCAGCCAACTGGGACAGGAAGCTTTCTTT,TRBD1,NA,TRBV14,TRBJ1-1
CASSPVREEAFF,TGTGCCAGCTCACCAGTCCGGGAGGAAGCTTTCTTT,NA,few,TRBV18,TRBJ1-1
CASSGVRGYNEQFF,TGTGCCAGCAGCGGGGTCAGGGGATACAATGAGCAGTTCTTC,NA,few,TRBV9,TRBJ2-1
CASSEQPGQNNQPQHF,TGTGCCAGCAGTGAACAGCCCGGACAGAACAATCAGCCCCAGCATTTT,NA,NA,TRBV6-1,TRBJ1-5
CASSTRDSSYEQYF,TGTGCCAGCAGCACCCGGGACAGCTCCTACGAGCAGTACTTC,TRBD1,once,TRBV9,TRBJ2-7
CASSLRWDRGPAGGSEQYF,TGTGCCAGCAGCCTCCGTTGGGACAGGGGCCCAGCGGGAGGTTCCGAGCAGTACTTC,NA,few,TRBV4-2,TRBJ2-7
CASSLGDSYEQYF,TGTGCCAGCAGCTTAGGGGACAGCTACGAGCAGTACTTC,TRBD1,NA,TRBV11-2,TRBJ2-7
CASSFRGRETQYF,TGTGCCAGCAGTTTCAGGGGGCGAGAGACCCAGTACTTC,TRBD1,NA,TRBV27,TRBJ2-5
CARTGLAGCEQYF,TGTGCCAGAACGGGACTAGCGGGTTGCGAGCAGTACTTC,TRBD2,NA,TRBV14,TRBJ2-7
CSVGQGSNQPQHF,TGCAGCGTTGGACAGGGAAGCAATCAGCCCCAGCATTTT,TRBD1,NA,TRBV29-1,TRBJ1-5
CASSPAGTGDGEKLFF,TGTGCCAGCTCACCGGCCGGGACAGGGGATGGGGAAAAACTGTTTTTT,TRBD1,NA,TRBV18,TRBJ1-4
CASSRDRSYGYTF,TGTGCCAGCAGTCGCGATCGGAGCTATGGCTACACCTTC,NA,NA,TRBV27,TRBJ1-2
CAIRDGTGDEKLFF,TGTGCCATCAGGGATGGGACAGGGGATGAAAAACTGTTTTTT,TRBD1,few,TRBV10-3,TRBJ1-4
CASSHHSSPGGGTEAFF,TGTGCCAGCAGTCACCACTCATCCCCAGGGGGCGGGACTGAAGCTTTCTTT,TRBD1,NA,TRBV6-4,TRBJ1-1
CAWSVTGDTEAFF,TGTGCCTGGAGTGTAACGGGAGACACTGAAGCTTTCTTT,NA,NA,TRBV30,TRBJ1-1
CASSTQGSGHNEQFF,TGCGCCAGCAGTACACAGGGGAGCGGGCACAATGAGCAGTTCTTC,NA,few,TRBV5-1,TRBJ2-1
CSVRDPGQVNYGYPF,TGCAGCGTGAGGGACCCGGGACAGGTTAACTATGGCTACCCCTTC,TRBD1,NA,TRBV29-1,TRBJ1-2
CASSLALYSTEAFF,TGTGCCAGCAGCTTAGCCCTCTACAGCACTGAAGCTTTCTTT,NA,NA,TRBV11-1,TRBJ1-1
CASSLRAGYNEQFF,TGTGCCAGCAGTTTACGAGCGGGGTACAATGAGCAGTTCTTC,TRBD2,NA,TRBV27,TRBJ2-1
CASRQPGQGSNYGYTF,TGTGCCAGCAGACAACCCGGACAGGGCTCTAACTATGGCTACACCTTC,TRBD1,few,TRBV28,TRBJ1-2
CASSFTSGYEQYF,TGCGCCAGCAGCTTCACTAGCGGCTACGAGCAGTACTTC,TRBD2,NA,TRBV5-1,TRBJ2-7
CASSESPGGRDEQFF,TGTGCCAGCAGCGAGAGCCCGGGGGGCCGCGATGAGCAGTTCTTC,NA,NA,TRBV9,TRBJ2-1
CASSGQASSYEQYF,TGCGCCAGCAGCGGACAGGCCTCCTCCTACGAGCAGTACTTC,TRBD1,NA,TRBV10-2,TRBJ2-7
CASSERGRSVDTEAFF,TGTGCCAGCAGCGAACGGGGGAGGAGTGTTGACACTGAAGCTTTCTTT,NA,NA,TRBV25-1,TRBJ1-1
CASSEPLADITDTQYF,TGTGCCAGCAGTGAACCCCTAGCGGATATCACAGATACGCAGTATTTT,TRBD2,once,TRBV6-1,TRBJ2-3
CASSLGQAIHYEQYF,TGTGCCAGCAGCTTGGGACAGGCAATCCACTACGAGCAGTACTTC,NA,once,TRBV5-8,TRBJ2-7
CSVQQVGYTDTQYF,TGCAGCGTACAACAGGTCGGATATACAGATACGCAGTATTTT,NA,NA,TRBV29-1,TRBJ2-3
CASSPLADTYNEQFF,TGTGCCAGCAGTCCACTAGCGGACACATACAATGAGCAGTTCTTC,TRBD2,many,TRBV4-2,TRBJ2-1
CASTLTSRKETQYF,TGTGCCAGTACGTTAACTAGCCGTAAAGAGACCCAGTACTTC,NA,NA,TRBV19,TRBJ2-5
CASSRQELVYGYTF,TGTGCCAGCAGCAGACAGGAGTTGGTCTATGGCTACACCTTC,NA,many,TRBV19,TRBJ1-2
CASRSRVLTSTDTQYF,TGTGCCAGCCGGTCTCGGGTCCTTACGAGCACAGATACGCAGTATTTT,NA,NA,TRBV27,TRBJ2-3
CASSFTDDQPQHF,TGTGCCAGCAGCTTCACAGATGATCAGCCCCAGCATTTT,NA,NA,TRBV5-7,TRBJ1-5
CASRTLADGYNEQFF,TGTGCCAGCAGGACACTAGCGGACGGATACAATGAGCAGTTCTTC,TRBD2,NA,TRBV27,TRBJ2-1
CASSSQLAVREQFF,TGTGCCAGCAGCTCCCAGCTAGCCGTCAGGGAGCAGTTCTTC,NA,NA,TRBV5-4,TRBJ2-1